The clone carrying this T cell receptor (beta chain) appeared a few times. Germline CDR1 reads SGHDN; CDR2 reads FVKESK. The V and J ends lost 1 base and 6 bases respectively, with 12 bases between them. This CDR3 region has 14 residues. This sample's treatment: oral pan-JAK inhibitor, 5-10 mg twice daily. This record comes from a study of CD8+ T cells in alopecia areata. cDNA reverse transcribed from extracted RNA served as the sequencing template. Sequencing used immunoSEQ multiplex PCR; TCRdb keeps in-frame clones, though not all of them. Of some 190,000 clones listed, more than 50% are singletons. The receptor was derived from a human donor with alopecia areata. The material sequenced was CD4+ T cells sorted from blood, taken at week 24, from a patient treated with tofacitinib. The chain joins TRBV14 to TRBJ1-1; D remains unclear. CDR3 sequence: CASSQVGIAPEAFF. The CDR3 DNA reads TGTGCCAGCAGCCAAGTTGGTATAGCCCCTGAAGCTTTCTTT. Based on the CDR3 plus reference TRBV14 and TRBJ1-1, the full variable domain is EAGVTQFPSHSVIEKGQTVTLRCDPISGHDNLYWYRRVMGKEIKFLLHFVKESKQDESGMPNNRFLAERTGGTYSTLKVQPAELEDSGVYFCASSQVGIAPEAFFGQGTRLTVV.